This T cell receptor beta chain was captured by sequencing in a study of Ad26.COV2.S vaccination and SARS-CoV-2 variants. Findings and caveats of the study: TCR breadth and depth estimates may have understated total T cell responses.

Treatment given: over 15 received Ad26.COV2.S at low or high dose, single or two shots; about 5 received placebo; per-sample allocation not given. The samples date from day 63 after the first vaccine or placebo injection. Concerning this clone itself: Its antigen is still unknown.

Profiled with immunoSEQ multiplex PCR; TCRdb holds only in-frame clones, not every one. The table lists more than 350,000 clones, over 75% of them singletons. This specimen was peripheral blood, taken in a trial of Ad26.COV2.S vaccine versus placebo. This receptor was taken from a person between 18 and 59 years old who received the Ad26.COV2.S COVID-19 vaccine or a placebo.

The DNA for the CDR3 is TGTGCCAGCTCACCCACTAGCGGGAGGCCGTACGAGCAGTACTTC. This translates into CASSPTSGRPYEQYF. The chain has TRBV18 and TRBJ2-7; TRBD2 matches at 12 bases. The CDR3 is made up of 15 amino acids. V lost 3 bases and J lost 4; bases outside the gene matches: 4. The germline CDR1 and CDR2 sequences are KGHSH and LQKENI.